This TCR beta chain was sequenced in a study of blood T cell repertoires in COVID-19. Overall study: COVID-19 samples from acute and convalescent phases originated in the United States, Italy and Spain.

In assigning cohorts, the study relied on participant-reported clinical history. Participants in the exposed group had met a COVID-19 case in the 2 weeks before joining the study. Original methodology: For nucleated cells, counts were estimated from reference gene primer amplification. The method was immunoSEQ multiplex PCR; TCRdb's version includes in-frame clones alone and lacks a portion of them. V and J calls and clone size come straight from that table; D and trimming were deduced from the DNA. Among about 300,000 clones listed, just under 90% were seen once. This clonotype originated in a woman aged 45-60 years who had been exposed to COVID-19. Sequenced input: PBMCs or T cells enriched from blood (not recorded which).

CDR3 DNA: TGTGCCAGTAGTATCTTACCCGGGGCTGAAGCTTTCTTT. Its protein is CASSILPGAEAFF. The rearrangement links TRBV19 to TRBJ1-1; D call uncertain. Looked up from germline, CDR1 is LNHDA and CDR2 is SQIVND (reference sequence). This CDR3 is built from 13 residues. The V gene lost 3 bases and the J gene lost 6 bases, with 11 bases spanning the gap.